This TCR beta chain was sequenced during a study of shared clonotypes between healthy human individuals. Study overall: Used for every donor were three CD4 naive, three CD4 memory, two CD8 naive and one CD8 memory plate.

Naive CD8 cells comprised CD45RO-negative, CCR7-positively selected cells, excluding terminally differentiated effector memory CD45RA+ cells. Germline CDR1 reads MNHEY; CDR2 reads SMNVEV (reference sequence). Trimming cost V 0 bases and J 3 bases; bases outside gene matches: 21. The CDR3 extends over 21 amino acids. This was a deep-level run. Some clones are missing from TCRdb's copy, which holds only in-frame ones; the method was immunoSEQ multiplex PCR. Of roughly 770,000 clones listed, 90% to 97% were seen once; the top ten hold about 0.25%. Material: naive CD8+ T cells sorted from blood. The TCR originated in a man aged 25 to 40 in good health. The V gene is TRBV27, the J gene TRBJ2-7; 9 nucleotides match TRBD2. The CDR3 loop is CASSLSGGWREGLTGFYEQYF. DNA of the CDR3: TGTGCCAGCAGTTTATCTGGGGGCTGGCGGGAGGGCCTAACGGGATTCTACGAGCAGTACTTC.